These 13 T cell receptor beta chains originate from one sample sequenced in a study of cytomegalovirus exposure and HLA in healthy donors. In the PCR, 60 Vbeta and 13 Jbeta primers were used. Clones were read by immunoSEQ multiplex PCR, and TCRdb kept only the in-frame ones, dropping some. This sample has around 40,000 clones, with approximately 86% found just once. Source material: PBMCs. These receptors all stem from a middle-aged woman in good health and CMV-seropositive.

V and J are TRBV9 and TRBJ2-2; 8 nucleotides match TRBD1. Germline V gene sequence: CDR1 SGDLS, CDR2 YYNGEE. The V and J ends lost 3 bases and 1 base, in that order; junction bases with no gene match: 8. The CDR3 spans 17 residues. This CDR3 reads CASSGRPGQGNTGELFF. The CDR3 coding sequence is TGTGCCAGCAGCGGACGCCCTGGACAGGGGAACACCGGGGAGCTGTTTTTT.

The V call is TRBV11-3, the J call TRBJ2-2, with D uncertain. Per germline, CDR1 SGHNT and CDR2 YENEEA. With 3 bases removed from V and 6 bases from J, the gap between germline ends came to 5 bases. The CDR3 is made up of 12 amino acids. CDR3 in DNA: TGTGCCAGCAGCTTGGGCCCCGGGGAGCTGTTTTTT. This encodes CASSLGPGELFF.

This rearrangement joins TRBV7-2 to TRBJ2-7; 9 bases match TRBD2. Germline trimming cut 10 bases from V and 7 bases from J; bases unmatched to any gene: 11. CDR3 length: 13 residues. Germline CDR1 reads SGHTA; CDR2 reads FQGNSA. DNA for the CDR3: TGTGCCACCGCCGGGGACGCGGGGGGGGAGCAGTACTTC. Translated: CATAGDAGGEQYF.

J is TRBJ1-6 and V is TRBV30; 10 bases agree with TRBD1. The germline V gene has CDR1 GTSNPN and CDR2 SVGIG (reference sequence). After removal of 6 bases from V and 11 bases from J, the junction contained 7 bases not matched to a gene. The CDR3 is 13 residues long. The CDR3 loop reads CACPGQGLAPLHF. In DNA, the CDR3 is TGTGCCTGCCCGGGACAGGGGTTGGCACCCCTCCACTTT. The whole variable domain, filled in from reference TRBV30 and TRBJ1-6, reads SQTIHQWPATLVQPVGSPLSLECTVEGTSNPNLYWYRQAAGRGLQLLFYSVGIGQISSEVPQNLSASRPQDRQFILSSKKLLLSDSGFYLCACPGQGLAPLHFGNGTRLTVT.

This chain links TRBV27 with TRBJ2-1; 7 positions match TRBD2. The ends lost 0 bases at V and 7 bases at J; junction bases unmatched: 9. Germline lookup yields CDR1 MNHEY and CDR2 SMNVEV (reference sequence). This CDR3 is built from 16 residues. The CDR3 DNA reads as TGTGCCAGCAGTTTATCTCTAGCGGAAACTTGGAATGAGCAGTTCTTC. It yields the protein CASSLSLAETWNEQFF.

This rearrangement joins TRBV7-2 to TRBJ1-5; D remains ambiguous. Germline-derived CDR1 and CDR2 are SGHTA and FQGNSA. Trimming removed 5 bases at V and 3 bases at J, with 8 bases between. This CDR3 comprises 13 residues. The CDR3 DNA reads TGTGCCAGCAGCCCTAGATACAATCAGCCCCAGCATTTT. Translated: CASSPRYNQPQHF.

CDR3 DNA: TGTGCCAGCCGGGGACAGCCCAACACTGAAGCTTTCTTT. Translating gives CASRGQPNTEAFF. V gene TRBV19 combines with J gene TRBJ1-1, with 7 nucleotides matching TRBD1. Germline V gene lookup returns CDR1 LNHDA and CDR2 SQIVND (reference sequence). The CDR3 runs 13 residues. Trimming took 9 bases from V and 2 from J; bases not matched to a gene: 6. The variable domain in full, completed from reference TRBV19 and TRBJ1-1, reads DGGITQSPKYLFRKEGQNVTLSCEQNLNHDAMYWYRQDPGQGLRLIYYSQIVNDFQKGDIAEGYSVSREKKESFPLTVTSAQKNPTAFYLCASRGQPNTEAFFGQGTRLTVV.

The chain is built from TRBV13 and TRBJ1-1, with TRBD1 identical over 7 bases. Looked up from germline, CDR1 is PRHDT and CDR2 is FYEKMQ (reference sequence). J was trimmed by 1 base and V by 5 bases; bases with no gene match: 7. The CDR3 contains 15 residues. The CDR3 DNA reads TGTGCCAGCAGCATAGAGGACAGGACGAACACTGAAGCTTTCTTT. As protein: CASSIEDRTNTEAFF.

The CDR3 bases are TGTGCCAGCAGTAAACAGGGTTCGGCCGGGGAGCTGTTTTTT. It is translated as CASSKQGSAGELFF. The rearrangement uses TRBV28 and TRBJ2-2; D is possibly TRBD1 (6 bases). This CDR3 is built from 14 residues. The ends were cut back, 5 bases at V and 6 bases at J, with 13 bases in the middle. Germline CDR1 is MDHEN and CDR2 is SYDVKM.

This chain joins TRBV16 and TRBJ2-1; 12 nucleotides agree with TRBD2. The CDR3 runs 15 residues. The ends lost 5 bases at V and 7 bases at J; junction bases unmatched: 6. The germline V gene has CDR1 KGHSY and CDR2 FQNENV. CDR3 DNA: TGTGCCAGCAGCTTAGAAGGGACTAGCGGGAATGAGCAGTTCTTC. Amino acid sequence: CASSLEGTSGNEQFF.

This clone was counted once. The CDR3 bases are TGTGCCAGTAGCATTGGGACTCGCCGCTCTGGGGCCAACGTCCTGACTTTC. It translates to CASSIGTRRSGANVLTF. The chain employs TRBV19 and TRBJ2-6, with a tentative D call TRBD2 (6 bases). Germline values: CDR1 LNHDA, CDR2 SQIVND (reference sequence). The V and J ends lost 6 bases and 0 bases respectively, with 15 bases between them. This CDR3 contains 17 residues.

This clone was detected only once. The rearrangement links TRBV6-6 to TRBJ2-2; D ambiguous. CDR1 is MNHNY and CDR2 is SVGAGI in the germline V gene (reference sequence). This CDR3 region has 16 residues. V was pared by 6 bases and J by 0 bases, with 14 bases between. In DNA form, the CDR3 reads TGTGCCAGCAGCTCCTCCGGTTTCGCGAACACCGGGGAGCTGTTTTTT. Protein: CASSSSGFANTGELFF.

The chain recombines TRBV5-1 with TRBJ2-2; possible D gene TRBD2, 5 bases. Looked up from germline, CDR1 is SGHRS and CDR2 is YFSETQ. V was pared by 7 bases and J by 3 bases, with 13 bases between. The CDR3 runs 14 residues. CDR3 in amino acids: CASHDGDYTGELFF. CDR3 sequence (DNA): TGCGCCAGCCATGACGGGGATTACACCGGGGAGCTGTTTTTT.